In its sample, the clone carrying this T cell receptor (beta chain) was seen a few times. The sample belongs to a study of T cell responses to AZD1222 COVID-19 vaccine. CDR1 is SGDLS and CDR2 is YYNGEE in the germline V gene. The J segment lost 8 bases and the V segment lost 4 bases, leaving 13 bases of the junction unmatched. The CDR3 extends over 16 amino acids. TCRdb's table, derived via immunoSEQ multiplex PCR, lists solely in-frame clones and lacks some. The sample includes some 110,000 clones, 88% of them seen just once. Sequencing used peripheral blood, obtained on day 0 of AZD1222 vaccination. The chain combines TRBV9 with TRBJ2-1; 9 nucleotides match TRBD2. The receptor was isolated from an adult in good health. CDR3 bases: TGTGCCAGCAGCTCTAGACCTAGCGGGAACTTGGATGAGCAGTTCTTC. Protein sequence: CASSSRPSGNLDEQFF.